This T cell receptor beta chain was obtained from a study of T cell responses to AZD1222 COVID-19 vaccine. Study-wide findings and caveats: It was only a handful of AZD1222 recipients who were seropositive at baseline. Donors in the cohort were predominantly white British and more often female, and clonal diversity was possibly underestimated. Repertoires in all cases were sampled only once the peak T cell response had passed. The study found Spike-specific TCR breadth and depth rose after two AZD1222 doses.

A note on this clone: As yet, its antigen is unknown.

The germline V gene has CDR1 SGHTA and CDR2 FQGTGA. CDR3 size: 15 residues. V was trimmed by 1 base and J by 6 bases, leaving 12 bases between them. The data were produced by immunoSEQ multiplex PCR, yet TCRdb's version contains in-frame clones alone and is incomplete. The sample consists of roughly 150,000 clones, approximately 90% of them appearing once. The chain employs TRBV7-3 and TRBJ2-2; D may be TRBD1 (5 bases). This sample comprised peripheral blood, obtained on day 0 of AZD1222 vaccination. The sequence derives from an adult in good health. CDR3 nucleotides: TGTGCCAGCAGCTTAATTCAGGGTATCCCCGGGGAGCTGTTTTTT. Translation gives CASSLIQGIPGELFF.